This T cell receptor (beta chain) was found in a study of T-cell memory formation after mild COVID-19. This clonotype was found a few times. Its antigen remains unknown. One entry per CDR3 protein results from TCRdb running MiXCR on the 5' RACE reads. The sample has 280,000 or so distinct CDR3 sequences, about a sixth seen once; the top ten hold about 23%. The CDR3 is 15 residues long. The germline V gene encodes CDR1 SGHKS and CDR2 YYEKEE (reference sequence). V shed 3 bases and J shed 1 base, with 10 bases lying between them. Findings and caveats of the study: SARS-CoV-2 specificity was not confirmed for second-wave clones peaking on day 37.

This clonotype was obtained from a young man who had mild COVID-19 (a few samples of this study predate the infection). Cell type and time point are not known. Sequencing was carried out using PBMCs or a T cell subset sorted from them (not recorded which). This rearrangement joins TRBV5-5 to TRBJ2-2; possibly TRBD1 or TRBD2 for D (5 bases each). The CDR3 loop reads CASSSGTENTGELFF. CDR3 coding DNA: TGTGCCAGCAGCTCAGGGACGGAGAACACCGGGGAGCTGTTTTTT.